Below are 32 T cell receptor beta chains sequenced from a single sample in a study of identical twins (dated by TCRdb to 2016 to 2018). Receptor libraries were prepared by 5' RACE. Sequencer: Illumina HiSeq 2000. The raw public data were reprocessed by TCRdb itself: fastp quality trimming at Q25, MiXCR clonotype calling, in-frame beta chains only. All rows with the same CDR3 protein become a single entry with the most common DNA and genes. The table for this sample lists under 800,000 distinct CDR3 sequences; less than 25% of them were counted only once. The ten most abundant clones make up roughly 4% of the sample. These data also featured in a second study, about T cells expressing NK-cell markers.

The sequenced material came from PBMCs. These TCRs come from a young woman in good health.

This clonotype was seen ten or more times. The CDR3 DNA sequence: TGTGCCAGCAAACAGGACAGGGGAAACATTCAGTACTTC. It translates to CASKQDRGNIQYF. The chain joins TRBV2 to TRBJ2-4; 9 positions match TRBD1. Germline V CDR1 and CDR2: SNHLY, FYNNEI. With V trimmed by 7 bases and J by 6 bases, 4 bases remained unmatched. CDR3 length: 13 residues.

This clonotype has more than one count but fewer than ten. CDR3 residues: CSASPRVNQPQHF. CDR3 sequence (DNA): TGCAGTGCTAGCCCCAGGGTGAACCAGCCCCAGCATTTT. The chain is built from TRBV20-1 and TRBJ1-5, with D perhaps matching TRBD1 (5 bases). The germline V gene encodes CDR1 DFQATT and CDR2 SNEGSKA (reference sequence). The length of the CDR3 is 13 residues. V lost 3 bases, J lost 7 bases, and 13 bases lay in between.

V gene TRBV5-1 combines with J gene TRBJ2-3; D is unclear. CDR3 length: 13 residues. The V gene's germline CDR1 is SGHRS and CDR2 YFSETQ. The V end lost 7 bases, the J end lost 5 bases, and 14 bases lay between the germline ends. CDR3 sequence reads: CASGLPLGDTQYF. The CDR3 nucleotides are TGCGCCAGCGGCCTCCCGCTCGGAGATACGCAGTATTTT.

The chain recombines TRBV6-5 with TRBJ2-1; D is unclear. Germline V CDR1 and CDR2: MNHEY, SVGAGI. V lost 7 bases to trimming and J lost 15 bases, with 13 bases between them. The CDR3 has 10 residues. The chain's CDR3 is CASTPPRRFF. DNA of the CDR3: TGTGCCAGCACCCCCCCCCGTCGGTTCTTC.

The chain employs TRBV20-1 and TRBJ2-3, with D possibly being TRBD2 (5 bases). Deletions cut 1 base from V and 2 bases from J, with 13 bases between. The CDR3 has 15 amino acids. CDR1 and CDR2 (germline): DFQATT, SNEGSKA (reference sequence). The CDR3 region is CSARVTRGNTDTQYF. The DNA of the CDR3 is TGCAGTGCTAGAGTAACTAGAGGGAACACAGATACGCAGTATTTT.

The rearrangement links TRBV11-2 to TRBJ1-6, with 8 bases lining up with TRBD1. Looked up from germline, CDR1 is SGHAT and CDR2 is FQNNGV. This CDR3 comprises 15 residues. V lost 4 bases, J lost 9 bases, and 8 bases stayed unmatched. The CDR3 reads CASSSTGVVSSPLHF. In DNA form, the CDR3 reads TGTGCCAGCAGCTCGACAGGGGTAGTCAGTTCACCCCTCCACTTT.

The V and J genes are TRBV20-1 and TRBJ2-1, with 11 bases aligning to TRBD2. The V and J ends lost 3 bases and 8 bases, in that order; junction bases with no gene match: 6. The CDR3 loop spans 14 amino acids. From germline, CDR1 is DFQATT and CDR2 SNEGSKA (reference sequence). The CDR3 DNA reads as TGCAGTGCTAGTACTAGCGGGAGCATTCATGAGCAGTTCTTC. Translating gives CSASTSGSIHEQFF.

This sequence joins TRBV9 and TRBJ2-3; 9 bases agree with TRBD2. The length of the CDR3 is 14 residues. Looked up from germline, CDR1 is SGDLS and CDR2 is YYNGEE. The ends lost 0 bases at V and 8 bases at J; junction bases unmatched: 4. CDR3 loop: CASSVGGLAGTQYF. The CDR3 DNA reads as TGTGCCAGCAGCGTAGGGGGACTAGCCGGTACGCAGTATTTT.

The chain combines TRBV27 with TRBJ1-5; no clear D. This CDR3 spans 13 amino acids. The V gene lost 5 bases and the J gene lost 7 bases, with 12 bases spanning the gap. From germline, CDR1 is MNHEY and CDR2 SMNVEV (reference sequence). In nucleotides, the CDR3 is TGTGCCAGCAGTCCGACCTCAAAACAGCCCCAGCATTTT. This translates into CASSPTSKQPQHF.

This clonotype has just a few counts. The V gene is TRBV20-1, the J gene TRBJ1-2; D not certain. This CDR3 is built from 11 residues. From germline, CDR1 is DFQATT and CDR2 SNEGSKA (reference sequence). V lost 4 bases to trimming and J lost 5 bases, with 8 bases between them. Here the CDR3 reads CSANSGYGYTF. CDR3 nucleotide sequence: TGCAGTGCTAATTCCGGGTATGGCTACACCTTC.

V and J are TRBV20-1 and TRBJ2-3; D is ambiguous. Trimming took off 4 bases at V and 6 bases at J, with 11 bases between the two ends. CDR3 length: 12 residues. Germline CDR1 and CDR2: DFQATT and SNEGSKA (reference sequence). This CDR3 is CSATVSPDTQYF. CDR3 coding DNA: TGCAGTGCTACCGTCTCCCCCGATACGCAGTATTTT.

The chain employs TRBV6-5 and TRBJ2-2; no definite D call. The CDR3 is 18 residues long. Trimming pared 0 bases from V and 3 bases from J, leaving 17 bases between. Germline values: CDR1 MNHEY, CDR2 SVGAGI. The CDR3 loop is CASSYSQTRSSYTGELFF. For the CDR3, the DNA is TGTGCCAGCAGTTACTCGCAGACGCGGAGCTCCTACACCGGGGAGCTGTTTTTT.

There are many counts of this clonotype. The rearrangement links TRBV29-1 to TRBJ1-1; D might be TRBD1 (6 bases). V was shortened by 4 bases and J by 4 bases, with 16 bases between the two germline ends. The length of the CDR3 is 14 residues. Germline CDR1 and CDR2: SQVTM and ANQGSEA. The CDR3 spells CSVGRRGYGTEAFF. The DNA for the CDR3 is TGCAGCGTTGGGCGTAGGGGGTATGGCACTGAAGCTTTCTTT.

The chain carries TRBV20-1 and TRBJ1-3, with 8 bases lining up with TRBD1. CDR3 length: 12 amino acids. The V gene end was trimmed by 5 bases and the J gene end by 15 bases; junction bases not matched to a gene: 12. Germline V lookup: CDR1 DFQATT, CDR2 SNEGSKA (reference sequence). Written as DNA, the CDR3 is TGCAGTGCTGGATATTCTGTTGGGACAGGATATTTT. This gives the protein CSAGYSVGTGYF.

The J gene is TRBJ2-5, the V gene TRBV2; D gene ambiguous. The CDR3 has 12 amino acids. Germline V gene sequence: CDR1 SNHLY, CDR2 FYNNEI. Trimming cost V 2 bases and J 4 bases, with 5 bases left between them. The CDR3 reads CASSERSETQYF. The CDR3 region has the DNA TGTGCCAGCAGTGAACGTTCAGAGACCCAGTACTTC.

This clonotype was detected a few times. The CDR3 nucleotides are TGCGCCAGCAGCCCCTTGGGCGCAACGAGGCATGAGCAGTTCTTC. Translating gives CASSPLGATRHEQFF. V usage is TRBV5-1 and J usage is TRBJ2-1; D is uncertain. The CDR3 has 15 amino acids. Germline values: CDR1 SGHRS, CDR2 YFSETQ. V lost 4 bases, J lost 8 bases, and 19 bases lay in between.

The sample holds many counts of this clonotype. The V call is TRBV15, the J call TRBJ2-5; 7 bases agree with TRBD2. Trimming cost V 3 bases and J 5 bases; bases outside gene matches: 3. CDR1 and CDR2 (germline): LNHNV, YYDKDF (reference sequence). There are 13 residues in the CDR3. The CDR3 is CATSRALAETQYF. For the CDR3, the DNA is TGTGCCACCAGCAGGGCACTAGCGGAGACCCAGTACTTC.

V gene TRBV20-1 combines with J gene TRBJ1-4; no firm D call. The CDR3 length is 12 residues. Trimming took off 2 bases at V and 4 bases at J, with 5 bases between the two ends. Germline CDR1 and CDR2: DFQATT and SNEGSKA (reference sequence). The CDR3 sequence: CSARPGNEKLFF. The CDR3 DNA follows: TGCAGTGCTAGACCCGGTAATGAAAAACTGTTTTTT.

The CDR3 coding sequence is TGTGCCAGCAGCTTAGCGCATGCTTTCACAGATACGCAGTATTTT. Residues: CASSLAHAFTDTQYF. This chain links TRBV7-2 with TRBJ2-3; D is unclear. Germline loops: CDR1 SGHTA, CDR2 FQGNSA. CDR3 length: 15 amino acids. V gave up 0 bases and J gave up 2 bases, with 9 bases separating them.

This clonotype was seen more than once but under ten times. The chain uses TRBV18 and TRBJ1-4, with D unclear. CDR1 is KGHSH, CDR2 LQKENI, per germline. The CDR3 totals 14 residues. V was clipped by 0 bases and J by 7 bases, with 9 bases between them. The CDR3 nucleotides are TGTGCCAGCTCACCACCGACCCCTGGTGAAAAACTGTTTTTT. Its protein product is CASSPPTPGEKLFF. Drawing the rest from reference TRBV18 and TRBJ1-4, the complete variable domain is NAGVMQNPRHLVRRRGQEARLRCSPMKGHSHVYWYRQLPEEGLKFMVYLQKENIIDESGMPKERFSAEFPKEGPSILRIQQVVRGDSAAYFCASSPPTPGEKLFFGSGTQLSVL.

This clonotype has a handful of counts. The chain uses TRBV9 and TRBJ2-6; D gene uncertain. Looked up from germline, CDR1 is SGDLS and CDR2 is YYNGEE. V lost 4 bases, J lost 0 bases, and 8 bases lay in between. The CDR3 is made up of 15 amino acids. DNA of the CDR3: TGTGCCAGCAGCCCGCGCTACTCTGGGGCCAACGTCCTGACTTTC. It codes for CASSPRYSGANVLTF.

This sequence joins TRBV28 and TRBJ2-7; no clear D. Trimming left V 6 bases short and J 3 bases short, with 15 bases between. CDR3 size: 14 residues. Per germline, CDR1 MDHEN and CDR2 SYDVKM. The CDR3 sequence: CASSPAGSYYEQYF. The CDR3 DNA reads as TGTGCCAGCAGCCCTGCCGGGTCCTACTACGAGCAGTACTTC.

This chain links TRBV27 with TRBJ2-1; D not resolved. This CDR3 is built from 13 residues. V was pared by 4 bases and J by 7 bases, with 11 bases between. Germline loops: CDR1 MNHEY, CDR2 SMNVEV (reference sequence). The CDR3 DNA reads TGTGCCAGCAGTTATAGAAATTCAAATGAGCAGTTCTTC. It is translated as CASSYRNSNEQFF.

This clonotype was seen more than once but under ten times. The chain is built from TRBV12-3 or TRBV12-4 and TRBJ1-2, with D uncertain. The CDR3 spans 13 residues. V was pared by 10 bases and J by 2 bases, with 14 bases between. CDR3 nucleotides: TGTGCCATAATGGACGGACCGAACTATGGCTACACCTTC. This codes for CAIMDGPNYGYTF.

This clonotype was seen a handful of times. This chain joins TRBV20-1 and TRBJ2-1, with 7 bases fitting TRBD1. J lost 0 bases, V lost 7 bases, and 21 bases had no gene match. CDR3 length: 19 residues. Looked up from germline, CDR1 is DFQATT and CDR2 is SNEGSKA (reference sequence). CDR3 loop: CSGSFPGQFSGGSYNEQFF. CDR3 DNA: TGCAGTGGTAGCTTCCCGGGACAGTTTTCAGGGGGCTCCTACAATGAGCAGTTCTTC.

This clonotype occurred a few times. The junction departs from germline at one end; a sequencing error may be responsible. This chain uses TRBV6-1 with TRBJ2-7; the match to TRBD2 covers 8 bases. CDR3 length: 16 amino acids. The V gene's germline CDR1 is MNHNS and CDR2 SASEGT. CDR3 coding DNA: TGTGCCAGCAGTGAATGGGCCGGGAGGGCCAAACTGGCTATTTGGTTC. Translation gives CASSEWAGRAKLAIWF.

This clonotype has more than one count but fewer than ten. The V and J genes are TRBV27 and TRBJ1-2; D not resolved. The ends were cut back, 4 bases at V and 1 base at J, with 16 bases in the middle. The CDR3 is made up of 16 amino acids. Germline V gives CDR1 MNHEY, CDR2 SMNVEV (reference sequence). The CDR3 here is CASSYGDPLLNYGYTF. The CDR3 DNA is TGTGCCAGCAGTTACGGAGACCCGCTCCTTAACTATGGCTACACCTTC.

The chain couples TRBV7-7 to TRBJ2-3; TRBD2 is a possible D gene (6 bases). V was cut by 5 bases and J by 0 bases, with 15 bases left in between. CDR3 length equals 16 residues. Per germline, CDR1 SSHAT and CDR2 FNYEAQ (reference sequence). In nucleotides, the CDR3 is TGTGCCAGCAGCCCAGAGGGTAGCGGTAGCACAGATACGCAGTATTTT. Protein product: CASSPEGSGSTDTQYF.

This clonotype was picked up many times. The chain has TRBV20-1 and TRBJ2-1, with D perhaps TRBD1 (6 bases). Germline-derived CDR1 and CDR2 are DFQATT and SNEGSKA (reference sequence). The CDR3 is made up of 14 amino acids. Trimming took off 6 bases at V and 4 bases at J, with 16 bases between the two ends. The DNA of the CDR3 is TGCAGTGCGCGCCCAGGGGAAATTTACAATGAGCAGTTCTTC. Translation gives CSARPGEIYNEQFF.

The chain joins TRBV20-1 to TRBJ2-3; D ambiguous. V was shortened by 1 base and J by 2 bases, with 25 bases between the two germline ends. CDR3 length equals 19 residues. Germline V gives CDR1 DFQATT, CDR2 SNEGSKA (reference sequence). CDR3 nucleotide sequence: TGCAGTGCTAGAGCCCGCCCCCCTGGAAAACGCCATTACACAGATACGCAGTATTTT. This sequence encodes CSARARPPGKRHYTDTQYF.

This sequence joins TRBV12-3 or TRBV12-4 and TRBJ2-1; 9 nucleotides agree with TRBD2. The V gene end was trimmed by 1 base and the J gene end by 8 bases; junction bases not matched to a gene: 6. This CDR3 region has 15 residues. The CDR3: CASSLVAGGRDEQFF. CDR3 in DNA: TGTGCCAGCAGTTTAGTGGCGGGAGGGCGGGATGAGCAGTTCTTC.

The rearrangement links TRBV27 to TRBJ2-7; TRBD1 aligns across 10 bases. Per germline, CDR1 MNHEY and CDR2 SMNVEV (reference sequence). This CDR3 has 15 amino acids. Trimming took 5 bases from V and 6 from J; bases not matched to a gene: 10. DNA of the CDR3: TGTGCCAGCAGTAAGGGGACAGGGGCCCTAAGCGAGCAGTACTTC. Protein product: CASSKGTGALSEQYF.